Given below is one TCR beta chain in context. The V gene's germline CDR1 is SGDLS and CDR2 YYNGEE. The V gene end was trimmed by 3 bases and the J gene end by 0 bases; junction bases not matched to a gene: 3. The CDR3 consists of 14 residues. Produced via immunoSEQ multiplex PCR; TCRdb's table is partial and in-frame only. The table shows around 60,000 clones, with about 80% occurring only once. The sample is drawn from a study of blood T cell repertoires in COVID-19. For the study at large: The origin of the acute and convalescent COVID-19 samples was the United States, Italy and Spain.

The sample taken for sequencing was peripheral blood. This chain joins TRBV9 and TRBJ2-7; 7 nucleotides match TRBD1. The clonotype was recovered from a man between 25 and 39 years old with COVID-19, enrolled during active disease. The CDR3 DNA sequence: TGTGCCAGCAGCGGCCGGGACAGCTCCTACGAGCAGTACTTC. It encodes CASSGRDSSYEQYF.